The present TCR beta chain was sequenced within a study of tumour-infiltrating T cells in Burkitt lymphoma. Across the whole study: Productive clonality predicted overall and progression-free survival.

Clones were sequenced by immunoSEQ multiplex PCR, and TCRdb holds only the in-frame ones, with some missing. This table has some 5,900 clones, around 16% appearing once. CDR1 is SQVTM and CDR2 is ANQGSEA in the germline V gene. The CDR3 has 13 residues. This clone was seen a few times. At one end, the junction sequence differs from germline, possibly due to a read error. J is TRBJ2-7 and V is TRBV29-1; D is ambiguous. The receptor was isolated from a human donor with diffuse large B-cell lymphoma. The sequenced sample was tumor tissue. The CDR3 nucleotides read TGCAGCGTTGAAGATCCCTCCTCCTACGAGCAATACTTC. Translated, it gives CSVEDPSSYEQYF.